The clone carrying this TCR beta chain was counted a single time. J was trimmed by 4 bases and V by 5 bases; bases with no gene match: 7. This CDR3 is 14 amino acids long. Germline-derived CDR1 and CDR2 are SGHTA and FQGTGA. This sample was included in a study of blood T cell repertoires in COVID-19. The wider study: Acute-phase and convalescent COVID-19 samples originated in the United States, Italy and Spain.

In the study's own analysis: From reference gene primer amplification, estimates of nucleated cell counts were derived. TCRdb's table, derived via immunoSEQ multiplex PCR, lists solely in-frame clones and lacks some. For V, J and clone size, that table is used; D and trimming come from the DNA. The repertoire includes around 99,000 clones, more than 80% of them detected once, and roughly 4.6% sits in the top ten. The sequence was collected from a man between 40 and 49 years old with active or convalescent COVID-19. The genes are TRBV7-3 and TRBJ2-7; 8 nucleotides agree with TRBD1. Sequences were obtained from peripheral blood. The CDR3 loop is CASSPQGAGYEQYF. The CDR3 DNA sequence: TGTGCCAGCAGCCCCCAGGGGGCCGGGTACGAGCAGTACTTC.